Detailed here is one TCR beta chain. Its antigen remains undetermined. No quality values exist for individual bases; no much larger clone is one base distant. This specimen comes from a study of blood T cell repertoires in COVID-19 (dated by TCRdb to 2020 to 2021). About the study as a whole: Collaborator samples came from the United States, Italy and Spain and covered acute and convalescent phases of COVID-19. The prospective study material was composed of cDNA or gDNA derived from T cells, B-cell-depleted T cells, or PBMCs. HLA class I and class II types, where available, came from metadata supplied by the sample provider rather than from assay-based typing. The dataset comprised deeply sampled blood TCRbeta repertoires from subjects exposed to, actively infected with, or recovered from COVID-19. The sample metadata nearly always contained a de-identified subject ID, COVID-19 status, age in years and sex. A freely available public database, intended as a resource for researchers studying the immune response to SARS-CoV-2, is where the repertoires were released. Samples came from the ongoing ImmuneRACE study (first 160 participants) plus 1,254 subjects from 6 global collaborators. The research as a whole found: The quantity of clinical and demographic metadata differed by source and by participant and was supplied without curation.

TCRbeta CDR3 regions were amplified from genomic DNA using the immunoSEQ Assay, a bias-controlled multiplex PCR. The paper's data handling went like this. Nucleated cell counts per sample were estimated from amplification of reference gene primers within the assay. To quantify the absolute abundance of each unique TCRbeta CDR3 rearrangement, sequence reads were collapsed and filtered. For each sample, productive Simpson clonality was calculated as the square root of Simpson's diversity index over productive rearrangements. This immuneACCESS table, as held by TCRdb, lists in-frame sequences with V and J called but not all clones. Of the missing ones, under half trace to an unresolved V gene in checked studies; the others have no known cause. The V and J calls and the clone size are those of that table, but D and trimming were determined from the DNA. Across this sample there are approximately 100,000 clones, with around 85% seen only once. The ten largest account for 38% of the sample.

Collaborating institutions collected whole blood in K2EDTA tubes following their own protocols. For TCRbeta analysis, collaborator samples were shipped as frozen whole blood, as isolated PBMCs, or as DNA extracted from either sample type. The CDR3 runs 14 residues from the cysteine to the phenylalanine. Of all the DNA, just the CDR3 is kept, 42 bases in frame from base 1. The junction carries 9 bases between V and J, which are trimmed by 2 bases and 7 bases respectively. Looking up the germline V gene (reference sequence) yields CDR1 LNHDA and CDR2 SQIVND. This clonotype originated in a man older than 75 with acute or convalescent COVID-19. Sequencing input: peripheral blood. The rearranged chain carries TRBV19 and TRBJ1-6, with TRBD1 tentatively as D gene (5 bases match). For the CDR3, the sequence is CASSITRANSPLHF. The DNA sequence reads TGTGCCAGTAGTATAACCAGGGCCAATTCACCCCTCCACTTT.